This T cell receptor beta chain derives from a study of identical twins. General observations from the study: An excess of low generation probability was shown by twin-shared out-of-frame alpha sequences.

TCRdb fed the 5' RACE reads into MiXCR, producing one record per CDR3 protein. The table lists hundreds of thousands of distinct CDR3 sequences, 21% of them singletons, with about 4.3% in the top ten. The V and J ends lost 5 bases and 2 bases respectively, with 12 bases between them. The CDR3 is 14 residues long. CDR1 and CDR2 from the germline V gene are LNHNV and YYDKDF (reference sequence). This clonotype was seen many times. Antigen: not known. This sample was shared with a second study, whose subject was T cells expressing NK-cell markers.

Sequences were obtained from PBMCs. V is TRBV15 and J is TRBJ2-5, with D tentatively TRBD1 (5 bases). The clonotype originates from a woman between 18 and 29 years old in good health. For the CDR3, the DNA is TGTGCCACCAGCCCGCGGACACCTCAAGAGACCCAGTACTTC. This translates into CATSPRTPQETQYF.